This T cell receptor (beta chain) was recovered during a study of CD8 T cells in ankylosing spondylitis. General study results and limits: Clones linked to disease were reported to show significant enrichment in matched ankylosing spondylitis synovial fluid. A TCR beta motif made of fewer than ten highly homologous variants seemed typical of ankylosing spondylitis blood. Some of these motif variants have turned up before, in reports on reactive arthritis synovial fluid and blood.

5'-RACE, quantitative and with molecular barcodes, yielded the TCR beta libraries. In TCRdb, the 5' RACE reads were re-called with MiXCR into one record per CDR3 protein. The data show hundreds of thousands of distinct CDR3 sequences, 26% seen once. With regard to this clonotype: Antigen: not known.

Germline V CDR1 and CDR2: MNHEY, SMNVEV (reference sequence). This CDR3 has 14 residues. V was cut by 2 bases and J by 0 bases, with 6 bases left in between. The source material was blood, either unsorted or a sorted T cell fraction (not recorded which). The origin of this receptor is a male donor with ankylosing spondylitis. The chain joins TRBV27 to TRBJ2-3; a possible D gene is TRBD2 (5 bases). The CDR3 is CASSLKRSTDTQYF. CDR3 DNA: TGTGCCAGCAGTTTAAAGCGGAGCACAGATACGCAGTATTTT.